The following is a TCR beta chain sequence with its context. The target antigen is unknown. PCR or immunohistochemistry showed mismatch repair deficiency in every enrolled patient. The TCR-sequenced patients were a few responders to pembrolizumab. This CDR3 is 15 amino acids long. V dropped 5 bases and J dropped 2; count of bases not matched to a gene: 5. Germline CDR1 and CDR2: SQVTM and ANQGSEA. These data originate in a study of PD-1 blockade in mismatch repair-deficient tumors. Whole-study findings and limits: Rapid post-treatment expansion, then contraction, generally preceding radiologic response, marked tumor-resident clones.

Assay: immunoSEQ multiplex PCR; the TCRdb copy retains only in-frame clones and omits some. Counted here are 15,000 to 25,000 clones, roughly 87% occurring once; the ten biggest clones make up around 1.5%. The sequence came from an adult with mismatch repair-deficient cancer. V usage is TRBV29-1 and J usage is TRBJ2-3, with 12 positions matching TRBD2. The specimen comprised PBMCs, sampled 52 weeks after starting pembrolizumab. This CDR3 reads CSVTTSGGPTDTQYF. Written as DNA, the CDR3 is TGCAGCGTTACGACTAGCGGGGGACCCACAGATACGCAGTATTTT.